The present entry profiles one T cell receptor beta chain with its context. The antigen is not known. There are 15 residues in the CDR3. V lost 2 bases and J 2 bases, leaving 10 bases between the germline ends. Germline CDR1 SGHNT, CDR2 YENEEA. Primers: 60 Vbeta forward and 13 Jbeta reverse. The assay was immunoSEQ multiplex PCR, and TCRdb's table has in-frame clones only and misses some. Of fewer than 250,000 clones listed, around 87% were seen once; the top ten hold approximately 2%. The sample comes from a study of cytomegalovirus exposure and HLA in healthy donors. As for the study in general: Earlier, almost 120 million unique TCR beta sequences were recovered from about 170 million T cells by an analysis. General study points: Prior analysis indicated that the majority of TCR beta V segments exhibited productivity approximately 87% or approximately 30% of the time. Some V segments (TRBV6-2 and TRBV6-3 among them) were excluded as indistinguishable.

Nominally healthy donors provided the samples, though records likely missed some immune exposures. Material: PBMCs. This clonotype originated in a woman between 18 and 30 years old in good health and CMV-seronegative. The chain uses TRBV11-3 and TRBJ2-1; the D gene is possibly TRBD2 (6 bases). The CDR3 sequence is CASSLRAGTYNEQFF. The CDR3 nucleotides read TGTGCCAGCAGCTTAAGAGCGGGCACCTACAATGAGCAGTTCTTC.